This is a list of T cell receptor beta chains from one sample in a study of regulatory T cells in long-lasting Graves disease. A single record per CDR3 protein comes from TCRdb applying MiXCR to the multiplex PCR reads. The repertoire holds 450,000 or so distinct CDR3 sequences, with about 20% as singletons. Specimen: peripheral blood mononuclear cells (PBMCs), collected when the disease was refractory, from a patient treated with antithyroid drugs. These receptors were obtained from a female donor with Graves disease. The CDR3 runs from the conserved cysteine through the conserved F or W. The order of the fields is D gene, J gene, clone size, V gene, CDR3 protein, CDR3 DNA. D genes are given only for firm matches. Size values are once, few and many counts, or a class for expanded clones, and some rows have none.

d_gene: .
j_gene: TRBJ1-1
abundance: many
v_gene: TRBV29-1
CDR3aa: CSGEQGFDTEAFF
CDR3nt: TGCAGCGGGGAACAGGGTTTCGACACTGAAGCTTTCTTT

d_gene: .
j_gene: TRBJ2-7
abundance: .
v_gene: TRBV6-2/TRBV6-3
CDR3aa: CASTHGGGGEQYF
CDR3nt: TGTGCCAGCACCCACGGGGGCGGAGGCGAGCAGTACTTC

d_gene: .
j_gene: TRBJ2-7
abundance: many
v_gene: TRBV12-3/TRBV12-4
CDR3aa: CAVLKGHEQYF
CDR3nt: TGTGCCGTTTTAAAGGGTCACGAGCAGTACTTC

d_gene: .
j_gene: TRBJ1-5
abundance: .
v_gene: TRBV5-1
CDR3aa: CASSLVAGGNQPQHF
CDR3nt: TGCGCCAGCAGCTTGGTTGCCGGTGGCAATCAGCCCCAGCATTTT

d_gene: .
j_gene: TRBJ1-1
abundance: .
v_gene: TRBV3-1
CDR3aa: CASSQPPLGAITEAFF
CDR3nt: TGTGCCAGCAGCCAACCCCCCCTGGGGGCGATTACTGAAGCTTTCTTT

d_gene: .
j_gene: TRBJ1-1
abundance: many
v_gene: TRBV2
CDR3aa: CASIQTAPAAFF
CDR3nt: TGTGCCAGCATCCAGACGGCTCCAGCAGCTTTCTTT

d_gene: .
j_gene: TRBJ1-5
abundance: .
v_gene: TRBV10-3
CDR3aa: CAIRKGSGEPQHF
CDR3nt: TGTGCCATCAGAAAGGGGAGTGGAGAGCCCCAGCATTTT

d_gene: .
j_gene: TRBJ2-5
abundance: few
v_gene: TRBV5-5
CDR3aa: CASSFYSETQYF
CDR3nt: TGTGCCAGCAGCTTTTACAGCGAGACCCAGTACTTC

d_gene: TRBD1
j_gene: TRBJ2-5
abundance: .
v_gene: TRBV7-8
CDR3aa: CASSSLRYRGQRETQYF
CDR3nt: TGTGCCAGCAGCTCACTTCGTTACAGGGGGCAACGAGAGACCCAGTACTTC

d_gene: .
j_gene: TRBJ1-6
abundance: many
v_gene: TRBV28
CDR3aa: CASSFGGAGNSPLHF
CDR3nt: TGTGCCAGCAGTTTCGGGGGCGCGGGTAATTCACCCCTCCACTTT

d_gene: TRBD1
j_gene: TRBJ1-1
abundance: .
v_gene: TRBV19
CDR3aa: CASTDRGGITEAFF
CDR3nt: TGTGCCAGTACTGACAGGGGGGGAATCACTGAAGCTTTCTTT

d_gene: TRBD1
j_gene: TRBJ2-7
abundance: few
v_gene: TRBV4-2
CDR3aa: CASSQVGQGGTYEQYF
CDR3nt: TGTGCCAGCAGCCAGGTCGGACAGGGAGGAACCTACGAGCAGTACTTC

d_gene: TRBD1
j_gene: TRBJ1-5
abundance: many
v_gene: TRBV20-1
CDR3aa: CSARGSTGSWEPQHF
CDR3nt: TGCAGTGCTAGAGGATCGACAGGGAGCTGGGAGCCCCAGCATTTT

d_gene: .
j_gene: TRBJ2-7
abundance: few
v_gene: TRBV27
CDR3aa: CASSQGLFWEQYF
CDR3nt: TGTGCCAGCAGTCAGGGACTTTTTTGGGAGCAGTACTTC

d_gene: .
j_gene: TRBJ1-2
abundance: many
v_gene: TRBV20-1
CDR3aa: CSANYFQGVYGYTF
CDR3nt: TGCAGTGCTAATTATTTCCAGGGAGTCTATGGCTACACCTTC

d_gene: .
j_gene: TRBJ1-2
abundance: many
v_gene: TRBV27
CDR3aa: CASSSSSQPNYGYTF
CDR3nt: TGTGCCAGCAGTTCCTCGTCTCAACCTAACTATGGCTACACCTTC

d_gene: .
j_gene: TRBJ2-5
abundance: many
v_gene: TRBV28
CDR3aa: CASSLPIQRETQYF
CDR3nt: TGTGCCAGCAGTTTGCCAATTCAGCGAGAGACCCAGTACTTC

d_gene: .
j_gene: TRBJ1-1
abundance: .
v_gene: TRBV4-3
CDR3aa: CASSLSENSGEAFF
CDR3nt: TGCGCCAGCAGCCTCTCCGAGAATAGTGGTGAAGCTTTCTTT

d_gene: .
j_gene: TRBJ2-5
abundance: many
v_gene: TRBV10-3
CDR3aa: CAIRGFNQETQYF
CDR3nt: TGTGCCATCAGGGGTTTTAACCAAGAGACCCAGTACTTC

d_gene: .
j_gene: TRBJ1-1
abundance: many
v_gene: TRBV11-3
CDR3aa: CASSLEVKNTEAFF
CDR3nt: TGTGCCAGCAGCTTAGAGGTTAAGAACACTGAAGCTTTCTTT

d_gene: .
j_gene: TRBJ2-2
abundance: .
v_gene: TRBV30
CDR3aa: CAWSGTSKAGELFF
CDR3nt: TGTGCCTGGAGCGGGACTTCTAAAGCCGGGGAGCTGTTTTTT

d_gene: TRBD1
j_gene: TRBJ1-1
abundance: many
v_gene: TRBV28
CDR3aa: CASSLDRDTLAFF
CDR3nt: TGTGCCAGCAGTTTAGACAGGGATACGCTGGCTTTCTTT

d_gene: TRBD1
j_gene: TRBJ1-5
abundance: many
v_gene: TRBV7-2
CDR3aa: CASSLDRLDNQPQHF
CDR3nt: TGTGCCAGCAGCTTGGACAGGCTGGACAATCAGCCCCAGCATTTT

d_gene: .
j_gene: TRBJ2-5
abundance: few
v_gene: TRBV18
CDR3aa: CASSTQGAKETQYF
CDR3nt: TGTGCCAGCTCAACTCAAGGGGCCAAAGAGACCCAGTACTTC

d_gene: .
j_gene: TRBJ2-5
abundance: .
v_gene: TRBV5-6
CDR3aa: CASTLPGGVSGTQYF
CDR3nt: TGTGCCAGCACCCTCCCCGGCGGGGTTAGTGGGACCCAGTACTTC

d_gene: .
j_gene: TRBJ1-5
abundance: many
v_gene: TRBV12-3/TRBV12-4
CDR3aa: CASSRDLRSSNQPQHF
CDR3nt: TGTGCCAGCAGTCGGGACCTAAGGAGCAGCAATCAGCCCCAGCATTTT

d_gene: .
j_gene: TRBJ1-1
abundance: many
v_gene: TRBV7-2
CDR3aa: CASSLGPGNTEAFF
CDR3nt: TGTGCCAGCAGCTTAGGTCCCGGAAACACTGAAGCTTTCTTT

d_gene: TRBD1
j_gene: TRBJ1-5
abundance: .
v_gene: TRBV19
CDR3aa: CASSFPRQGAKQPQHF
CDR3nt: TGTGCCAGTAGCTTCCCTAGGCAGGGGGCAAAACAGCCCCAGCATTTT

d_gene: TRBD1
j_gene: TRBJ1-5
abundance: .
v_gene: TRBV30
CDR3aa: CAWNTGVDNQPQHF
CDR3nt: TGTGCCTGGAATACAGGGGTTGACAATCAGCCCCAGCATTTT

d_gene: .
j_gene: TRBJ1-5
abundance: many
v_gene: TRBV28
CDR3aa: CASSLLTALQPQHF
CDR3nt: TGTGCCAGCAGTTTATTGACAGCCCTCCAGCCCCAGCATTTT

d_gene: .
j_gene: TRBJ2-5
abundance: many
v_gene: TRBV6-1
CDR3aa: CASPTGEGAIRQETQYF
CDR3nt: TGTGCCAGCCCAACGGGAGAGGGGGCGATTCGGCAAGAGACCCAGTACTTC

d_gene: .
j_gene: TRBJ2-7
abundance: .
v_gene: TRBV4-1
CDR3aa: CASSHARGGISYEQYF
CDR3nt: TGCGCCAGCAGCCATGCACGTGGCGGGATTAGCTACGAGCAGTACTTC

d_gene: TRBD2
j_gene: TRBJ2-7
abundance: many
v_gene: TRBV15
CDR3aa: CATSRGGGNSYEQYF
CDR3nt: TGTGCCACCAGCAGGGGCGGGGGGAACTCCTACGAGCAGTACTTC

d_gene: .
j_gene: TRBJ1-1
abundance: .
v_gene: TRBV30
CDR3aa: CATTRPDTEAFF
CDR3nt: TGTGCCACAACTCGACCGGACACTGAAGCTTTCTTT

d_gene: .
j_gene: TRBJ2-6
abundance: .
v_gene: TRBV7-2
CDR3aa: CASRPGTAGANVLTF
CDR3nt: TGTGCCAGCAGGCCCGGGACGGCTGGGGCCAACGTCCTGACTTTC

d_gene: TRBD1
j_gene: TRBJ2-1
abundance: .
v_gene: TRBV29-1
CDR3aa: CSVGGDRGRHEQFF
CDR3nt: TGCAGCGTTGGCGGGGACAGGGGGCGTCATGAGCAGTTCTTC

d_gene: .
j_gene: TRBJ1-2
abundance: few
v_gene: TRBV7-2
CDR3aa: CASSLSGTIFYGYTF
CDR3nt: TGTGCCAGCAGCTTATCAGGGACAATCTTCTATGGCTACACCTTC

d_gene: .
j_gene: TRBJ2-2
abundance: many
v_gene: TRBV11-3
CDR3aa: CASSLTYRETGELFF
CDR3nt: TGTGCCAGCAGCTTAACATACAGGGAAACCGGGGAGCTGTTTTTT

d_gene: .
j_gene: TRBJ2-7
abundance: many
v_gene: TRBV19
CDR3aa: CASSRTAEYEQYF
CDR3nt: TGTGCCAGTTCTCGGACAGCCGAGTACGAGCAGTACTTC

d_gene: .
j_gene: TRBJ2-7
abundance: few
v_gene: TRBV19
CDR3aa: CASSMDYLSYEQYF
CDR3nt: TGTGCCAGTAGTATGGACTACCTCTCCTACGAGCAGTACTTC

d_gene: TRBD2
j_gene: TRBJ2-1
abundance: .
v_gene: TRBV7-3
CDR3aa: CASSLTSGLANEQFF
CDR3nt: TGTGCCAGCAGCTTAACAAGCGGACTAGCAAATGAGCAGTTCTTC

d_gene: .
j_gene: TRBJ2-4
abundance: many
v_gene: TRBV24-1
CDR3aa: CATTTMRTLGPLAKNIQYF
CDR3nt: TGTGCCACCACCACTATGAGAACTCTAGGGCCTTTAGCCAAAAACATTCAGTACTTC

d_gene: .
j_gene: TRBJ2-1
abundance: .
v_gene: TRBV28
CDR3aa: CASRTGYNEQFF
CDR3nt: TGTGCCAGCAGGACTGGGTACAATGAGCAGTTCTTC

d_gene: TRBD1
j_gene: TRBJ1-5
abundance: few
v_gene: TRBV4-2
CDR3aa: CASSSRDRNNQPQHF
CDR3nt: TGTGCCAGCAGCAGCCGGGACAGGAACAATCAGCCCCAGCATTTT

d_gene: .
j_gene: TRBJ2-7
abundance: .
v_gene: TRBV9
CDR3aa: CASSEQGGTYEQYF
CDR3nt: TGTGCCAGCAGCGAACAGGGGGGGACCTACGAGCAGTACTTC

d_gene: .
j_gene: TRBJ1-5
abundance: .
v_gene: TRBV5-6
CDR3aa: CASSLFRQGLHQPQHF
CDR3nt: TGTGCCAGCAGCTTGTTTCGGCAGGGTCTACATCAGCCCCAGCATTTT

d_gene: .
j_gene: TRBJ1-5
abundance: many
v_gene: TRBV7-2
CDR3aa: CASSSGQPQHF
CDR3nt: TGTGCCAGCAGTTCGGGTCAGCCCCAGCATTTT

d_gene: TRBD1
j_gene: TRBJ2-7
abundance: .
v_gene: TRBV25-1
CDR3aa: CASSGRTGAYEQYF
CDR3nt: TGTGCCAGCAGTGGACGGACAGGGGCATACGAGCAGTACTTC

d_gene: TRBD2
j_gene: TRBJ2-7
abundance: many
v_gene: TRBV6-1
CDR3aa: CASSTTSGPYEQYF
CDR3nt: TGTGCCAGCAGTACTACTAGCGGCCCCTACGAGCAGTACTTC

d_gene: .
j_gene: TRBJ2-7
abundance: .
v_gene: TRBV11-3
CDR3aa: CASSLGDRVLLYEQYF
CDR3nt: TGTGCCAGCAGCTTAGGAGACAGAGTTCTCCTCTACGAGCAGTACTTC

d_gene: .
j_gene: TRBJ2-6
abundance: many
v_gene: TRBV28
CDR3aa: CASRQTRANVLTF
CDR3nt: TGTGCCAGCAGACAGACTAGGGCCAACGTCCTGACTTTC

d_gene: TRBD1
j_gene: TRBJ1-1
abundance: few
v_gene: TRBV7-2
CDR3aa: CASSLVEGGRQGLEAFF
CDR3nt: TGTGCCAGCAGCTTAGTGGAGGGGGGAAGACAGGGCCTTGAAGCTTTCTTT

d_gene: .
j_gene: TRBJ1-5
abundance: .
v_gene: TRBV6-1
CDR3aa: CASSQGIPDQPQHF
CDR3nt: TGTGCCAGCAGTCAGGGGATCCCGGACCAGCCCCAGCATTTT

d_gene: .
j_gene: TRBJ2-2
abundance: .
v_gene: TRBV4-3
CDR3aa: CASSIEGMTGELFF
CDR3nt: TGCGCCAGCAGCATAGAGGGGATGACCGGGGAGCTGTTTTTT

d_gene: .
j_gene: TRBJ1-1
abundance: few
v_gene: TRBV15
CDR3aa: CATSRAGFSEAFF
CDR3nt: TGTGCCACCAGCAGAGCAGGGTTCTCTGAAGCTTTCTTT

d_gene: TRBD2
j_gene: TRBJ2-5
abundance: few
v_gene: TRBV3-1
CDR3aa: CASSQGSSGVETQYF
CDR3nt: TGTGCCAGCAGCCAAGGGTCTAGCGGGGTGGAGACCCAGTACTTC

d_gene: TRBD1
j_gene: TRBJ2-4
abundance: .
v_gene: TRBV6-9
CDR3aa: CASSYRGQGAPAKNIQYF
CDR3nt: TGTGCCAGCAGTTACCGGGGACAGGGGGCGCCAGCCAAAAACATTCAGTACTTC